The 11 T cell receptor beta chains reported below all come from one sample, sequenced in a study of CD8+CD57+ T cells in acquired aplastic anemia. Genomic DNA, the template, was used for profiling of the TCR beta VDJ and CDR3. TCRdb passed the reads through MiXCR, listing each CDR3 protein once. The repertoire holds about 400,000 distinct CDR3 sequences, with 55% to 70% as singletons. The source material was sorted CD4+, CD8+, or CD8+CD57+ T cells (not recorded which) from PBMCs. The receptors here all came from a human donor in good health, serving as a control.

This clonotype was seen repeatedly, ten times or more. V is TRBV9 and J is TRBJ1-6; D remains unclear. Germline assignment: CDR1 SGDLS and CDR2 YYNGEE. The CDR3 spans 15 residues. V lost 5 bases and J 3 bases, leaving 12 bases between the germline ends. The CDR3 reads CASRAGQGYNSPLHF. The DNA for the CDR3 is TGTGCCAGCAGAGCCGGGCAAGGCTATAATTCACCCCTCCACTTT.

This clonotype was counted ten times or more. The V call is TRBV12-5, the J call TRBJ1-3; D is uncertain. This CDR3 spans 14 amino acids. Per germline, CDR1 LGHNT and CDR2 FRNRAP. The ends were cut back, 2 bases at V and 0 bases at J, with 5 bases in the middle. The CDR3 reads CASGLMGSGNTIYF. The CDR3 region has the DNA TGTGCTAGTGGTTTGATGGGCTCTGGAAACACCATATATTTT. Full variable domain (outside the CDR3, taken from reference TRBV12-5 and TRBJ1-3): DARVTQTPRHKVTEMGQEVTMRCQPILGHNTVFWYRQTMMQGLELLAYFRNRAPLDDSGMPKDRFSAEMPDATLATLKIQPSEPRDSAVYFCASGLMGSGNTIYFGEGSWLTVV.

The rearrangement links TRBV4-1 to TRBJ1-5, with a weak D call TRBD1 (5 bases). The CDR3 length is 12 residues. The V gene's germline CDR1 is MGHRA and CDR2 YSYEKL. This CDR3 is CTTRDGPQPQHF. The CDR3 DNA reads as TGCACCACCAGGGACGGGCCCCAGCCCCAGCATTTT.

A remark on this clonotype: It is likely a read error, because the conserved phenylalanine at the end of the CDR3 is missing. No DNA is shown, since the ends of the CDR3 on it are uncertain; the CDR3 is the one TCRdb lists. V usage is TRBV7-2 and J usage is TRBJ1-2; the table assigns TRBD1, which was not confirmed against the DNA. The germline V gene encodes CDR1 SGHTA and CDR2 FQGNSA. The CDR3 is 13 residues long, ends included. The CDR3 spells CASSDTRAHSHGY.

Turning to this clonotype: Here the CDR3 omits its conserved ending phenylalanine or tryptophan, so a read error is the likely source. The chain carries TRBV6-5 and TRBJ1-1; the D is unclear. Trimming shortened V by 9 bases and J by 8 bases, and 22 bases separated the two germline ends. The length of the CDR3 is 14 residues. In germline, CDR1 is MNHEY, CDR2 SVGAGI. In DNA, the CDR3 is TGTGCCAGTTCCCACTCAAGAGGACCCGCGGAAGCTTTCCTT. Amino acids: CASSHSRGPAEAFL.

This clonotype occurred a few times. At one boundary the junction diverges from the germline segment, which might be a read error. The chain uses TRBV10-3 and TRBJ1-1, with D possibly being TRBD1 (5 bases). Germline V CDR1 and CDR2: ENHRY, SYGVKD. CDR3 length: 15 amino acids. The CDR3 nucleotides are TGTGCCATCGGTGAGAACGGGGGGAGGGACGCTGAAGCTTTCTTT. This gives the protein CAIGENGGRDAEAFF.

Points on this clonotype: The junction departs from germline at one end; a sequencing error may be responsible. The CDR3, as DNA: TGTGCCAGCAGCTCCCGGAAGGGACGCTGGTCGTCACACTTC. Amino acid sequence: CASSSRKGRWSSHF. The chain joins TRBV7-2 to TRBJ2-7; D may be TRBD1 or TRBD2 (5 bases each). Germline V gene lookup returns CDR1 SGHTA and CDR2 FQGNSA. This CDR3 comprises 14 residues.

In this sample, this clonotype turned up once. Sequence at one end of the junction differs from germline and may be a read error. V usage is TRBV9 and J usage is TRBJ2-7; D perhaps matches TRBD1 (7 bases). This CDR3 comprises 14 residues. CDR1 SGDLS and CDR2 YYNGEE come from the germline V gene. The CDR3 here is CATSRGRRGPEQYF. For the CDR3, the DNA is TGTGCCACCAGCAGAGGAAGGAGGGGGCCCGAGCAGTACTTC.

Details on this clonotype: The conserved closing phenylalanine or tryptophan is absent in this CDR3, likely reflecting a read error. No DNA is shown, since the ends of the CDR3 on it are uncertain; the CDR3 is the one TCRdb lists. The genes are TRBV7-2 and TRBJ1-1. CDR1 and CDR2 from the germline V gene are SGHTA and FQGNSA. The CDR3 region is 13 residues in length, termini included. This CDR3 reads CASSEVGSFEAAI.

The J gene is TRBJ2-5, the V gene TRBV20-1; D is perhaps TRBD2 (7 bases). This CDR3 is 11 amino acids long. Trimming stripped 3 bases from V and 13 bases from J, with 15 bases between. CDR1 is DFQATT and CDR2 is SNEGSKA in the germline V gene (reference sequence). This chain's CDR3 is CSARGLGGAYF. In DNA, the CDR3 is TGCAGTGCTAGGGGCTTGGGGGGGGCGTACTTC.

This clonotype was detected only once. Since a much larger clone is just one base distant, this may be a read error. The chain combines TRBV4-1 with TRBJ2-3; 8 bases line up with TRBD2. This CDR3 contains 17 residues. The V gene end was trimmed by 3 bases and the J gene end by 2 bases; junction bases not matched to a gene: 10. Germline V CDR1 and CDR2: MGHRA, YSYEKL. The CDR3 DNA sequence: TGCGCCAGCAGCCACGATCCCAGCGGGGGAGTCACAGATACGCAGTATTTT. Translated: CASSHDPSGGVTDTQYF.